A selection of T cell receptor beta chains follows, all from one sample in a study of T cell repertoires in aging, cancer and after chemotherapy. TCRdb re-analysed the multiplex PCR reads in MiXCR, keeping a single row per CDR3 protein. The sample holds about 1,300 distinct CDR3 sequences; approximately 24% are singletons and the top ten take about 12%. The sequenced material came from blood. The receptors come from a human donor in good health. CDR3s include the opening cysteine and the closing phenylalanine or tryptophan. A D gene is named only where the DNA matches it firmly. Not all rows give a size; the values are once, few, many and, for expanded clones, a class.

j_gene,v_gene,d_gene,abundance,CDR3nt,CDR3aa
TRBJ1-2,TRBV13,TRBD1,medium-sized,TGTGCCAGCAGCCCCGGACCCGGGACAGACTATGGCTACACCTTC,CASSPGPGTDYGYTF
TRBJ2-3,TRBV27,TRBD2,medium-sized,TGTGCCAGCAGTCCATTACTAGCGCCGGATACGCAGTATTTT,CASSPLLAPDTQYF
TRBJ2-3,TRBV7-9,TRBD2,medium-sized,TGTGCCAGCGGGGTAGCGGGAGTCTCAGATACGCAGTATTTT,CASGVAGVSDTQYF
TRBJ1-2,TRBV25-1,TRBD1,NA,TGTGCCAGCAGAGGGACAGGGAATAATGGCTACACCTTC,CASRGTGNNGYTF
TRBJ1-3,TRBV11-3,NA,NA,TGTGCCAGCAGCCGTCCCGGGACGTCTGGAAACACCATATATTTT,CASSRPGTSGNTIYF
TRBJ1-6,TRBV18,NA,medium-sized,TGTGCCAGCTCACCCCGCCGGGCCCAGGCAGGGAATAATTCACCCCTCCACTTT,CASSPRRAQAGNNSPLHF
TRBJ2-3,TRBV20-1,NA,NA,TGCAGTGCTAGCCCCCTGGGAAGCGGACACACAGATACGCAGTATTTT,CSASPLGSGHTDTQYF
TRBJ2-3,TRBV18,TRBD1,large,TGTGCCAGCTCACCAGGGACAGGCATCACAGATACGCAGTATTTT,CASSPGTGITDTQYF
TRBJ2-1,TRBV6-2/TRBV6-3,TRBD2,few,TGTGCCAGCAGAGAGACTAGCGGGAGTTATGAGCAGTTCTTC,CASRETSGSYEQFF
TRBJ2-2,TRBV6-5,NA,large,TGTGCCAGCAGCCTTAACGCCGGGGAGCTGTTTTTT,CASSLNAGELFF
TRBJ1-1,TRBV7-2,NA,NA,TGTGCCAGCAGCTTACGCCGTTTGAACACTGAAGCTTTCTTT,CASSLRRLNTEAFF
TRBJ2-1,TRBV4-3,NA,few,TGCGCCAGCAGCCAAGAAGGGCGGTCCTACAATGAGCAGTTCTTC,CASSQEGRSYNEQFF